This T cell receptor (beta chain) comes out of a study of low-dose radiotherapy and immunotherapy resistance in tumors. Alpha and beta chains were covered, as first-strand cDNA relied on TRAV- and TRBV-specific primers. Amplification, which lasted approximately 19 PCR cycles, used a constant-region primer and V-primer adapter to amplify TCRs. TCRdb analysed the reads with MiXCR anew, one entry per CDR3 protein. The sample lists 9,500 to 15,000 distinct CDR3 sequences; about four fifths were seen once. V lost 6 bases to trimming and J lost 1 base, with 12 bases between them. CDR1 and CDR2 from the germline V gene are MDHEN and SYDVKM. The CDR3 covers 14 residues.

V usage is TRBV28 and J usage is TRBJ1-2; D gene uncertain. The TCR originated in a human donor with advanced metastatic prostate, ovarian, gallbladder or colorectal cancer (not recorded which). This table probably holds off-target reads from a library built for another chain. The CDR3 DNA reads as TGTGCCAGCAGCGGACCCGGGAGTAACTATGGCTACACCTTC. This codes for CASSGPGSNYGYTF.